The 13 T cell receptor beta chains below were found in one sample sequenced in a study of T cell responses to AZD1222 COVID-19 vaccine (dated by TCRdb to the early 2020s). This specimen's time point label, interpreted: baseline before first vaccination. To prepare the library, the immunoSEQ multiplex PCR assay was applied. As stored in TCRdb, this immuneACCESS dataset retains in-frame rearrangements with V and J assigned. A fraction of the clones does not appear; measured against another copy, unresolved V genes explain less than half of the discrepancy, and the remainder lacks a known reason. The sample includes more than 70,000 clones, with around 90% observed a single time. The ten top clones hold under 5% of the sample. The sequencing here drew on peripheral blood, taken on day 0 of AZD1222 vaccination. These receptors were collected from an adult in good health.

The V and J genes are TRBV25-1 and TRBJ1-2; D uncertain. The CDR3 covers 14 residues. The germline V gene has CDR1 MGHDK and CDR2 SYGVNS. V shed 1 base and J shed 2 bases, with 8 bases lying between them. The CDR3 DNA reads TGTGCCAGCAGTGAATCCCCGGACAACTATGGCTACACCTTC. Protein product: CASSESPDNYGYTF.

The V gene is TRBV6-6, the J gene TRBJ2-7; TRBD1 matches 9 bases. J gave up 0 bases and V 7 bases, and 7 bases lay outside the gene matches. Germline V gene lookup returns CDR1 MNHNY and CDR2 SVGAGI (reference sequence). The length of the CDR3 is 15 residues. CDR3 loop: CASTLTGGASYEQYF. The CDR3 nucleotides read TGTGCCAGCACTCTAACAGGGGGCGCCTCCTACGAGCAGTACTTC.

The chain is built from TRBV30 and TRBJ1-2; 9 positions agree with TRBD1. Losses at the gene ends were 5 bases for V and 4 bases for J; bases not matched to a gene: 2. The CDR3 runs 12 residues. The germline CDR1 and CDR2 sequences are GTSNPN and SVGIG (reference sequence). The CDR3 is CAWAGQGYGYTF. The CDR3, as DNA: TGTGCCTGGGCGGGACAGGGCTATGGCTACACCTTC.

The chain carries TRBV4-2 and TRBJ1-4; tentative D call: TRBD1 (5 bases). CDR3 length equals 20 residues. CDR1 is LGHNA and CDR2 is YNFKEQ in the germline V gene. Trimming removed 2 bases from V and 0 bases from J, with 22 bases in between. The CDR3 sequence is CASSQSPGGVLSSTNEKLFF. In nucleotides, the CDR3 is TGTGCCAGCAGCCAATCCCCCGGGGGGGTCCTCTCATCAACTAATGAAAAACTGTTTTTT.

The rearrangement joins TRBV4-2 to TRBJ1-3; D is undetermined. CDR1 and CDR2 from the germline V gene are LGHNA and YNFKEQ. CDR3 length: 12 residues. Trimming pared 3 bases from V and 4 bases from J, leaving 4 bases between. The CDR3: CASSQWGNTIYF. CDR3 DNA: TGTGCCAGCAGCCAGTGGGGAAACACCATATATTTT.

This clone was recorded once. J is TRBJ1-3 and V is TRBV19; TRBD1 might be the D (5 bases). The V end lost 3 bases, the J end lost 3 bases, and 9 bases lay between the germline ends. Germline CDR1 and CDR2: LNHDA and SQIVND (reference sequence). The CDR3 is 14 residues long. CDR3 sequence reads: CASSIGGYGNTIYF. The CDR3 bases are TGTGCCAGTAGTATCGGGGGGTATGGAAACACCATATATTTT.

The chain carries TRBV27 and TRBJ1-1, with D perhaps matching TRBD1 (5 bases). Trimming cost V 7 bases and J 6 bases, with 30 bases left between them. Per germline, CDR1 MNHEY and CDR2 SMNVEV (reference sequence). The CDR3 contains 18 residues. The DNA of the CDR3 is TGTGCCAGCATCGCCCCTAACTTGGGGGACCCCTATTTCCCTGAAGCTTTCTTT. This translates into CASIAPNLGDPYFPEAFF.

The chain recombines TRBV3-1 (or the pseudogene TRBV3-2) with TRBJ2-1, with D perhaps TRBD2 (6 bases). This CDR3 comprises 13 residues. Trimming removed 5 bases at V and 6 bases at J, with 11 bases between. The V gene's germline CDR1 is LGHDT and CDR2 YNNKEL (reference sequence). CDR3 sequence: CASSSTSPNEQFF. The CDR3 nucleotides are TGTGCCAGCAGCTCAACTAGCCCCAATGAGCAGTTCTTC.

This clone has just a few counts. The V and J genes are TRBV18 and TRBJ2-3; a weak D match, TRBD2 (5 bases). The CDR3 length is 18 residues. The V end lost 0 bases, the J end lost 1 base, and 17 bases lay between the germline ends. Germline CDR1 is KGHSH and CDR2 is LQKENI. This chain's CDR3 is CASSPPLFGLGGTDTQYF. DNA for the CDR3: TGTGCCAGCTCACCACCTCTTTTCGGACTTGGAGGCACAGATACGCAGTATTTT.

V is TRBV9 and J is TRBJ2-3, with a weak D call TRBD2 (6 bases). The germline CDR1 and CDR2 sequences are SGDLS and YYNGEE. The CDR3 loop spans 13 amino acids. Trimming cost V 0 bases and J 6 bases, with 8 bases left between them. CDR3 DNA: TGTGCCAGCAGCGTAGATGGGAGGGATACGCAGTATTTT. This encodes CASSVDGRDTQYF.

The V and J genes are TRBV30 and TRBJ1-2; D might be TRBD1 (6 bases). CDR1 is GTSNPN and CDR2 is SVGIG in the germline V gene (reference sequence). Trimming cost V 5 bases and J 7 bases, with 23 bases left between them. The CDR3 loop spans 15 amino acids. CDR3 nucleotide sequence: TGTGCCTGGCTTGAGTTCAAGGGGGGGCATAGTGGCTACACCTTC. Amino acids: CAWLEFKGGHSGYTF.

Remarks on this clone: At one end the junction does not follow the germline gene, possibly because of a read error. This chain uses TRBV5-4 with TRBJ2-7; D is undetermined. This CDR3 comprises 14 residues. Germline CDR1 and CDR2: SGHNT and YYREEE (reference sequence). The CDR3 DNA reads TGTGCCAGCAGCTTGGAGACGATATCCTCCGAGCAGTACTTC. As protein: CASSLETISSEQYF.

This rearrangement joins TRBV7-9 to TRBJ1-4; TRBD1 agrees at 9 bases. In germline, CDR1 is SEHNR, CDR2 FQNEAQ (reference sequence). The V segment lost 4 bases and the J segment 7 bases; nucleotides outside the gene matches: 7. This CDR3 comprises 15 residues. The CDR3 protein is CASSSTQGASEKLFF. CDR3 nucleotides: TGTGCCAGCAGCTCCACACAGGGGGCTAGTGAAAAACTGTTTTTT.